These 14 T cell receptor beta chains were all obtained from the same sample, sequenced in a study of T cells in Graves' hyperthyroidism and ophthalmopathy. The investigators amplified TCR beta CDR3 regions from RNA transcripts. With the HTBI primer set, the TCR CDR3 went through a first round of RT-PCR. TCRdb re-derived calls from the multiplex PCR reads in MiXCR, one entry per CDR3 protein. Altogether about 740,000 distinct CDR3 sequences are present, less than 15% being singletons, with the ten largest covering 10%. The sequencing sample was made of blood. Receptors were obtained from a woman between 18 and 30 years old with Graves' hyperthyroidism.

This clonotype was found many times. The chain combines TRBV12-3 or TRBV12-4 with TRBJ1-5, with D possibly being TRBD1 (6 bases). V shed 6 bases and J shed 7 bases, with 16 bases lying between them. CDR3 length equals 14 residues. CDR3 bases: TGTGCCAGCAGCCACACCACAGGGTACCAGCCCCAGCATTTT. Translation: CASSHTTGYQPQHF.

The rearrangement joins TRBV15 to TRBJ2-3; no reliable D call. The germline gives CDR1 LNHNV, CDR2 YYDKDF (reference sequence). CDR3 length equals 13 residues. V was clipped by 0 bases and J by 4 bases, with 5 bases between them. The CDR3 coding sequence is TGTGCCACCAGCAGAGATTGGGCAGATACGCAGTATTTT. This sequence encodes CATSRDWADTQYF.

This chain joins TRBV19 and TRBJ2-3; D is perhaps TRBD2 (5 bases). The CDR3 runs 16 residues. V was trimmed by 2 bases and J by 4 bases, leaving 16 bases between them. Germline CDR1 is LNHDA and CDR2 is SQIVND (reference sequence). CDR3 amino acids: CASSIRGSGGADTQYF. The CDR3 nucleotides are TGTGCCAGTAGTATACGTGGGAGTGGTGGCGCAGATACGCAGTATTTT.

The chain recombines TRBV4-2 with TRBJ2-1; 9 positions match TRBD2. V lost 1 base and J lost 3; bases outside the gene matches: 4. Germline values: CDR1 LGHNA, CDR2 YNFKEQ. The CDR3 covers 16 residues. CDR3 DNA: TGTGCCAGCAGCCAAGCTAGCGGGATGAGCTACAATGAGCAGTTCTTC. Translation gives CASSQASGMSYNEQFF.

This clonotype was recorded many times. The V and J genes are TRBV20-1 and TRBJ2-5; 7 bases agree with TRBD1. V lost 6 bases, J lost 3 bases, and 13 bases stayed unmatched. This CDR3 is built from 15 residues. Per the germline V gene, CDR1 is DFQATT and CDR2 is SNEGSKA (reference sequence). The CDR3 nucleotides are TGCAGTGCCGTAAAAAACGCCGGGACAGAAGAGACCCAGTACTTC. Its translation: CSAVKNAGTEETQYF.

This clonotype came up many times. This chain links TRBV2 with TRBJ2-6; 8 nucleotides line up with TRBD1. The germline V gene encodes CDR1 SNHLY and CDR2 FYNNEI. V lost 6 bases and J lost 3; bases outside the gene matches: 7. The CDR3 totals 16 residues. This CDR3 reads CASSPPDRVGANVLTF. DNA of the CDR3: TGTGCCAGCAGCCCGCCGGACAGGGTTGGGGCCAACGTCCTGACTTTC.

Details on this clonotype: Here the CDR3 omits its conserved ending phenylalanine or tryptophan, so a read error is the likely source. The chain joins TRBV4-3 to TRBJ1-2, with D possibly being TRBD1 (5 bases). CDR1 and CDR2 from the germline V gene are LGHNA and YSLEER. The CDR3 runs 15 residues. V was cut by 3 bases and J by 8 bases, with 19 bases left in between. The CDR3 DNA reads as TGCGCCAGCAGCCAGTCTCGGGGGACGGCGCGAGGCTACACCCTC. This encodes CASSQSRGTARGYTL.

This clonotype was seen repeatedly, ten times or more. The rearrangement joins TRBV12-3 or TRBV12-4 to TRBJ2-3; possible D gene TRBD2, 6 bases. This CDR3 is built from 15 residues. V gave up 3 bases and J gave up 3 bases, with 13 bases separating them. The CDR3 protein is CASSFSGGETDTQYF. The CDR3 DNA reads TGTGCCAGCAGTTTTTCTGGCGGGGAGACAGATACGCAGTATTTT.

This clonotype was seen at least ten times. The genes are TRBV12-3 or TRBV12-4 and TRBJ2-5, with D possibly being TRBD1 or TRBD2 (5 bases each). The CDR3 has 14 amino acids. The V gene lost 4 bases and the J gene lost 5 bases, with 14 bases spanning the gap. CDR3: CASSSREISETQYF. CDR3 coding DNA: TGTGCCAGCAGTTCCAGGGAGATATCGGAGACCCAGTACTTC.

The chain joins TRBV18 to TRBJ2-2, with 7 positions matching TRBD2. The CDR3 runs 17 residues. V was clipped by 0 bases and J by 2 bases; unmatched bases: 6. Germline assignment: CDR1 KGHSH and CDR2 LQKENI. DNA for the CDR3: TGTGCCAGCTCACCACCGCGGGGGAGTCCCAACACCGGGGAGCTGTTTTTT. The encoded protein is CASSPPRGSPNTGELFF.

This clonotype was detected many times. The CDR3 here is CASRKTSGVYEQYF. CDR3 nucleotide sequence: TGTGCCAGCAGGAAGACTAGCGGGGTCTACGAGCAGTACTTC. J is TRBJ2-7 and V is TRBV2, with 11 nucleotides matching TRBD2. Germline V gene sequence: CDR1 SNHLY, CDR2 FYNNEI. The CDR3 sequence is 14 residues long. Trimming took 6 bases from V and 3 from J; bases not matched to a gene: 4.

This clonotype was counted between two and nine times. The V call is TRBV28, the J call TRBJ1-3; perhaps TRBD1 as D (5 bases). The germline V gene has CDR1 MDHEN and CDR2 SYDVKM. The CDR3 contains 17 residues. V was cut by 4 bases and J by 5 bases, with 21 bases left in between. The CDR3 spells CASSSLGAGMTRNTIYF. In DNA form, the CDR3 reads TGTGCCAGCAGTTCTCTTGGGGCCGGGATGACCCGAAACACCATATATTTT.

This clonotype was detected ten times or more. The V gene is TRBV15, the J gene TRBJ1-1, with D hard to call. The germline V and J ends were trimmed by 4 bases and 1 base, with 10 bases remaining between them. CDR3 size: 14 residues. The germline CDR1 and CDR2 sequences are LNHNV and YYDKDF (reference sequence). In DNA, the CDR3 is TGTGCCACCAGCAACGGTGGCACGAACACTGAAGCTTTCTTT. Translated, it gives CATSNGGTNTEAFF.

This clonotype was counted only a few times. The chain is built from TRBV15 and TRBJ1-5, with 11 bases identical to TRBD1. J lost 6 bases, V lost 1 base, and 2 bases had no gene match. CDR3 size: 15 residues. CDR1 and CDR2 (germline): LNHNV, YYDKDF (reference sequence). The CDR3 spells CATSRVGTGGQPQHF. DNA of the CDR3: TGTGCCACCAGCAGAGTTGGGACAGGGGGTCAGCCCCAGCATTTT.